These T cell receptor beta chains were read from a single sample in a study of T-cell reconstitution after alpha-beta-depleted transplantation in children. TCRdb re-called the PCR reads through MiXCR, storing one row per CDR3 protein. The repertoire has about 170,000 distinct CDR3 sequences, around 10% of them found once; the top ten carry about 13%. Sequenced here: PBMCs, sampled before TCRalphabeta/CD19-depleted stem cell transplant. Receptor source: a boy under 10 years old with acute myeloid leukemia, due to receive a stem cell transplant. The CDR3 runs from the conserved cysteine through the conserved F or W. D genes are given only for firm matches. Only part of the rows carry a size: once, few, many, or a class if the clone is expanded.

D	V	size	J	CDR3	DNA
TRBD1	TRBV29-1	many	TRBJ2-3	CSVKGRNRGGTDTQYF	TGCAGCGTCAAGGGACGCAACAGGGGAGGCACAGATACGCAGTATTTT
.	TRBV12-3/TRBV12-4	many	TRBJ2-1	CASSPGTLERNEQFF	TGTGCCAGCAGTCCCGGGACTCTTGAGCGCAATGAGCAGTTCTTC
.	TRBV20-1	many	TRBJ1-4	CSARDLETTNEKLFF	TGCAGTGCTAGAGATCTGGAAACCACCAATGAAAAACTGTTTTTT
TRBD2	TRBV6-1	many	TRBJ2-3	CASRREGGDTQYF	TGTGCCAGCAGGCGGGAGGGCGGCGATACGCAGTATTTT
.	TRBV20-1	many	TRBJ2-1	CSARASGLSNEQFF	TGCAGTGCTAGAGCTTCAGGGCTAAGCAATGAGCAGTTCTTC
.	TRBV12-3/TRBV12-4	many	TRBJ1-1	CASSATEGTEAFF	TGTGCCAGCAGTGCTACAGAGGGCACTGAAGCTTTCTTT
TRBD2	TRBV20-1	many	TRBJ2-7	CSAGGRTSGYF	TGCAGTGCTGGAGGCCGGACTAGCGGGTACTTC
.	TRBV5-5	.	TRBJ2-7	CAGSLGLAGYEQYF	TGTGCCGGCAGCTTGGGGCTAGCTGGGTACGAGCAGTACTTC
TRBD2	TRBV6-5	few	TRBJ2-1	CASSYTSGRNEQFF	TGTGCCAGCAGTTACACTAGCGGGAGGAATGAGCAGTTCTTC
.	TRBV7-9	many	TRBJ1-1	CASSLAETTDEAFF	TGTGCCAGCAGCTTAGCTGAGACAACCGACGAAGCTTTCTTT